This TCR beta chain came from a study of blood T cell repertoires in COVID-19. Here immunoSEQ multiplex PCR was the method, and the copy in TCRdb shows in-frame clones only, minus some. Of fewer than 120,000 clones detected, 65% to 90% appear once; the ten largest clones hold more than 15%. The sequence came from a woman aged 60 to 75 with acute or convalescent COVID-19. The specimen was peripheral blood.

The CDR3 nucleotides are TGTGCCAGCAGTGCCGGGACAGGGGCCTCTTATCAAGAGACCCAGTACTTC. Protein product: CASSAGTGASYQETQYF. The V and J genes are TRBV6-2 or TRBV6-3 and TRBJ2-5; 10 bases align to TRBD1. J was trimmed by 2 bases and V by 5 bases; bases with no gene match: 11. From germline, CDR1 is MNHEY and CDR2 SVGEGT. CDR3 size: 17 residues.